This T cell receptor beta chain was retrieved from a study of blood T cell repertoires in COVID-19. TCRdb's copy holds only in-frame clones and misses some; the assay was immunoSEQ multiplex PCR. The profile covers under 200,000 clones, with approximately 90% appearing a single time and approximately 2.1% taken by the ten largest. Germline CDR1 reads LNHNV; CDR2 reads YYDKDF (reference sequence). After removal of 4 bases from V and 1 base from J, the junction contained 5 bases not matched to a gene. The CDR3 has 15 residues. Specimen: peripheral blood. The sequence came from a man aged 45 to 65 who had recovered from COVID-19. This rearrangement joins TRBV15 to TRBJ2-7; 9 bases match TRBD2. CDR3 nucleotide sequence: TGTGCCACCAGCACTCGGCGGGGGGGTTCCTACGAGCAGTACTTC. This sequence encodes CATSTRRGGSYEQYF. Combining the CDR3 with reference TRBV15 and TRBJ2-7 gives the whole variable domain DAMVIQNPRYQVTQFGKPVTLSCSQTLNHNVMYWYQQKSSQAPKLLFHYYDKDFNNEADTPDNFQSRRPNTSFCFLDIRSPGLGDTAMYLCATSTRRGGSYEQYFGPGTRLTVT.